The 5 T cell receptor beta chains below were found in one sample sequenced in a study of brain T cells in children with intractable seizures. The table came from immunoSEQ multiplex PCR; TCRdb's copy has only in-frame clones and leaves some out. The sample contains 80,000 or so clones, just over 90% of which appear only once. Here the sequenced sample was peripheral blood, taken at surgery. The source of these receptors is a boy younger than two with tuberous sclerosis and intractable seizures.

This clone has just one count. This rearrangement joins TRBV7-2 to TRBJ1-2; D unclear. CDR1 is SGHTA, CDR2 FQGNSA, per germline. The length of the CDR3 is 14 residues. V lost 5 bases and J 4 bases, leaving 14 bases between the germline ends. The CDR3 region is CASSVMVPLYGYTF. CDR3 coding DNA: TGTGCCAGCAGCGTGATGGTCCCTCTCTATGGCTACACCTTC.

The V call is TRBV28, the J call TRBJ1-5; no definite D call. CDR3 length: 13 amino acids. Germline assignment: CDR1 MDHEN and CDR2 SYDVKM. V lost 4 bases and J lost 0, with 4 bases in between. The CDR3 is CASSSYSNQPQHF. CDR3 nucleotides: TGTGCCAGCAGTTCATATAGCAATCAGCCCCAGCATTTT.

This clone was seen a few times. J is TRBJ1-1 and V is TRBV5-8; 11 bases agree with TRBD1. CDR1 is SGHTS, CDR2 YDEGEE, per germline. V lost 1 base to trimming and J lost 5 bases; unmatched junction nucleotides: 10. The CDR3 has 17 residues. CDR3 sequence reads: CASSLFGTGGRRTEAFF. In nucleotides, the CDR3 is TGTGCCAGCAGCTTGTTCGGGACAGGGGGTCGTAGGACTGAAGCTTTCTTT.

The gene calls are TRBV15 and TRBJ1-5; no definite D call. V was clipped by 0 bases and J by 1 base, with 4 bases between them. CDR3 length: 14 residues. CDR1 and CDR2 from the germline V gene are LNHNV and YYDKDF (reference sequence). CDR3 DNA sequence: TGTGCCACCAGCAGAGAATCCAGCAATCAGCCCCAGCATTTT. Its protein product is CATSRESSNQPQHF.

The V call is TRBV10-3, the J call TRBJ2-5, with 11 bases aligning to TRBD2. Germline CDR1 and CDR2: ENHRY and SYGVKD. V was pared by 0 bases and J by 5 bases, with 11 bases of the junction left unmatched. This CDR3 has 18 residues. The CDR3 sequence is CAISESTARLAGRETQYF. CDR3 sequence (DNA): TGTGCCATCAGTGAGTCCACGGCTAGACTAGCGGGGAGGGAGACCCAGTACTTC.